The subject of this entry is one TCR beta chain. As yet, its antigen is unknown. This record belongs to a study of OX40 agonist ivuxolimab in advanced cancers. Study at large: Across the patients, intravenous ivuxolimab was delivered every 2 weeks at 0.01 to 10 mg/kg.

The study's findings and limits: Doses of 0.1 to 3.0 mg/kg were accompanied by clonal expansion of CD4+ and CD8+ blood T cells by week 6.

TCRdb keeps only in-frame clones here, not all; method: immunoSEQ multiplex PCR. The sample yields about 82,000 clones, 86% seen once. This CDR3 contains 15 residues. J was trimmed by 5 bases and V by 5 bases; bases with no gene match: 5. Looked up from germline, CDR1 is SGHTA and CDR2 is FQGNSA. The sample consisted of CD4+ or CD8+ T cells sorted from blood, taken in a trial of the OX40 agonist ivuxolimab. This receptor was taken from an adult with an advanced solid tumor such as melanoma, head and neck, liver or kidney cancer. The chain combines TRBV7-2 with TRBJ2-5, with 13 bases lining up with TRBD2. CDR3 sequence (DNA): TGTGCCAGCAGCCCGGGGACTAGCGGGACGGAGACCCAGTACTTC. Its protein product is CASSPGTSGTETQYF.